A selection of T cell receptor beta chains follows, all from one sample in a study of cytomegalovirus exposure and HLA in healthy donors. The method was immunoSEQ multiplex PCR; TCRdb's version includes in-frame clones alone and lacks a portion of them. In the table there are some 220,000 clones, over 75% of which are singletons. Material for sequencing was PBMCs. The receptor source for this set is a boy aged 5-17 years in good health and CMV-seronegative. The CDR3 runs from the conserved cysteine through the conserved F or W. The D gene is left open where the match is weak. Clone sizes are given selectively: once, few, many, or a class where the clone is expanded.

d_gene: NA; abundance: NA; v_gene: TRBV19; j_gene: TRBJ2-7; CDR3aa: CASSIDRYYEQYF; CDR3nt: TGTGCCAGTAGTATAGACAGATACTACGAGCAGTACTTC
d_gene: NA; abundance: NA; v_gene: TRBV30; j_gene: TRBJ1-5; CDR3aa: CAWSVQGNQPQHF; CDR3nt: TGTGCCTGGAGTGTACAGGGCAATCAGCCCCAGCATTTT
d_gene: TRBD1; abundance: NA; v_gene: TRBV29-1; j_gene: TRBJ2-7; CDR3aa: CSVEQTGASYEQYF; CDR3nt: TGCAGCGTTGAACAGACAGGGGCCTCCTACGAGCAGTACTTC
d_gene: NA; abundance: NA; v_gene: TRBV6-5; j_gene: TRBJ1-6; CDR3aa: CATQTSSYNSPLHF; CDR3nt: TGTGCCACCCAAACGAGCTCCTATAATTCACCCCTCCACTTT
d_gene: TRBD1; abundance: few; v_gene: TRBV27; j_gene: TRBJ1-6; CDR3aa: CASSLLGTENYSPLHF; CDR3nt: TGTGCCAGCAGTTTGCTCGGGACAGAGAATTATTCACCCCTCCACTTT
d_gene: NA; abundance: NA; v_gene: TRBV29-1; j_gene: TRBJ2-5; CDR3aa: CSVSRESTQYF; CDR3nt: TGCAGCGTTTCCCGGGAGTCGACCCAGTACTTC
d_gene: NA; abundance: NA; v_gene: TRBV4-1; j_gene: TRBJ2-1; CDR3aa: CASSHRLGGSRNEQFF; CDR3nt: TGCGCCAGCAGCCATAGACTCGGGGGATCGAGGAATGAGCAGTTCTTC
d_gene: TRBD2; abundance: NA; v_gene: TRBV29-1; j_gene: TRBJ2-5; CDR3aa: CSVVLAGTGPQYF; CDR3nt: TGCAGCGTTGTACTAGCGGGGACGGGGCCCCAGTACTTC
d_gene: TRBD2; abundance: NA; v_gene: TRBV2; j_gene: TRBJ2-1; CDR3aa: CASTPEGLAGGSQFF; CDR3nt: TGTGCCAGCACCCCGGAGGGACTAGCGGGGGGATCGCAGTTCTTC
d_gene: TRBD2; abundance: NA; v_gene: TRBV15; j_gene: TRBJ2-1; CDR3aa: CATSRDLGGGSQFF; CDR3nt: TGTGCCACCAGCAGAGATCTGGGCGGGGGGTCTCAGTTCTTC
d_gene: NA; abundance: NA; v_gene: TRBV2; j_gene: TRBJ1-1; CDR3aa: CASSSNPGQLAPGDGEAFF; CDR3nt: TGTGCCAGCAGCTCCAACCCCGGACAGCTGGCCCCGGGCGACGGGGAAGCTTTCTTT
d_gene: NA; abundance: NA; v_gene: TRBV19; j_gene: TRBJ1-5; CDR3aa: CASSLQGQPNQPQHF; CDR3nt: TGTGCCAGTAGTCTCCAAGGACAGCCCAATCAGCCCCAGCATTTT
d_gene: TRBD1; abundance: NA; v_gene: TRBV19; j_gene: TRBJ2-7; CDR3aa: CASSIIGTATSHEQYF; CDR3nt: TGTGCCAGTAGTATAATAGGGACAGCCACCTCCCACGAGCAGTACTTC
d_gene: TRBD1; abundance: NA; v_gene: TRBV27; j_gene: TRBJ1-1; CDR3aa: CASSFRQGGTEAFF; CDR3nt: TGTGCCAGCAGTTTCAGACAGGGGGGCACTGAAGCTTTCTTT
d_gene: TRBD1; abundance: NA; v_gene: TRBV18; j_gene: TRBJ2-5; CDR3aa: CASSPTGGSETQYF; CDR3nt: TGTGCCAGCTCACCAACAGGGGGGAGCGAGACCCAGTACTTC
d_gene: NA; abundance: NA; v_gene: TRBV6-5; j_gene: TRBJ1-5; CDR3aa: CASSYSEGRIPQHF; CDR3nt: TGTGCCAGCAGTTACTCGGAGGGACGTATCCCCCAGCATTTT
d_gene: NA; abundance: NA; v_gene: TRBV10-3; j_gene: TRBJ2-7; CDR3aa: CAIRDSAYEQYF; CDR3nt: TGTGCCATCAGGGACAGCGCCTACGAGCAGTACTTC
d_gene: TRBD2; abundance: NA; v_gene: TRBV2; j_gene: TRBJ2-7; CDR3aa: CASSEASGPLEQYF; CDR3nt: TGTGCCAGCAGTGAGGCTAGCGGGCCCCTCGAGCAGTACTTC
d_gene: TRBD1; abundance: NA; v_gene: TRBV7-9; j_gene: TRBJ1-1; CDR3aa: CASSGTGTGVGEAFF; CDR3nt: TGTGCCAGCAGCGGGACCGGGACAGGGGTCGGTGAAGCTTTCTTT
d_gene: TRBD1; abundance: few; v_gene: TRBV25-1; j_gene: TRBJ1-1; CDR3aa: CASNRQGARTEAFF; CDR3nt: TGTGCCAGCAACAGACAGGGGGCGCGGACTGAAGCTTTCTTT
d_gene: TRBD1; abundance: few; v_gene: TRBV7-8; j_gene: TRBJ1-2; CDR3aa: CASSSSGQGRLGYTF; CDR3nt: TGTGCCAGCAGCTCCTCGGGACAGGGCCGCCTCGGCTACACCTTC
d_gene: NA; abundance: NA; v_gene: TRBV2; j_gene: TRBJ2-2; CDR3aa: CASSVSVPGELFF; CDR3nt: TGTGCCAGCAGTGTGTCGGTTCCCGGGGAGCTGTTTTTT
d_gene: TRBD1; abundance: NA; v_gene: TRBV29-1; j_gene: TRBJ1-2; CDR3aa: CSVEITGQGFYGYTF; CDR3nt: TGCAGCGTTGAAATAACGGGACAGGGGTTCTATGGCTACACCTTC
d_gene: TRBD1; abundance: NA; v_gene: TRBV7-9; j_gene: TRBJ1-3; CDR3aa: CASRFDRDGNTIYF; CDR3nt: TGTGCCAGCAGGTTTGACAGGGACGGAAACACCATATATTTT
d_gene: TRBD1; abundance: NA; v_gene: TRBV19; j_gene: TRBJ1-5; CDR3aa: CASNPYGQANQPQHF; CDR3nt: TGTGCCAGTAACCCTTACGGACAGGCCAATCAGCCCCAGCATTTT
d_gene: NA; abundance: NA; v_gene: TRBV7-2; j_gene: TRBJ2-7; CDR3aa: CASSLDRFSYEQYF; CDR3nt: TGTGCCAGCAGCTTAGACCGGTTTAGCTACGAGCAGTACTTC
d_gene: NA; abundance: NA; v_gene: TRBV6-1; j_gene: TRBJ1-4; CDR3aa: CASAAGEKLFF; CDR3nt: TGTGCCAGCGCCGCGGGTGAAAAACTGTTTTTT
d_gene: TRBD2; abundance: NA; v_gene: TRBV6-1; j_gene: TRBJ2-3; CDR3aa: CASRDAGTSGKIPDTQYF; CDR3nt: TGTGCCAGCCGTGACGCCGGGACTAGCGGGAAGATTCCAGATACGCAGTATTTT
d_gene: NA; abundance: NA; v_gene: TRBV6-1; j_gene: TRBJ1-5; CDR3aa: CASSEASEGQPQHF; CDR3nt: TGTGCCAGCAGTGAAGCCTCGGAGGGTCAGCCCCAGCATTTT
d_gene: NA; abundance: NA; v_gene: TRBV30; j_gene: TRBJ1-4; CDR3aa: CAWSVGEGARNEKLFF; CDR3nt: TGTGCCTGGAGTGTAGGCGAGGGTGCGAGAAATGAAAAACTGTTTTTT
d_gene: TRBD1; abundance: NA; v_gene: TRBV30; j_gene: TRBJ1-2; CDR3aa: CAWSVGTGRYGYTF; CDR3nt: TGTGCCTGGAGTGTAGGGACAGGACGCTATGGCTACACCTTC
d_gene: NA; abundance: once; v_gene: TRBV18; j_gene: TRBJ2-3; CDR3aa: CASSPKALTDTQYF; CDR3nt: TGTGCCAGCTCACCAAAAGCGCTCACAGATACGCAGTATTTT
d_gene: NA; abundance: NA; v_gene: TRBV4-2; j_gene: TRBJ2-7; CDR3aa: CASSQDISYEQYF; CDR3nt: TGTGCCAGCAGCCAAGATATATCCTACGAGCAGTACTTC
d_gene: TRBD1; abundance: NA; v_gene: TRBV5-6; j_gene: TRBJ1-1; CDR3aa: CASSRGQGRTEAFF; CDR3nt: TGTGCCAGCAGCCGGGGACAGGGTAGGACTGAAGCTTTCTTT
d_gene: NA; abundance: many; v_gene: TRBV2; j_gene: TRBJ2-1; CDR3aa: CASSETGEPYNEQFF; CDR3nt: TGTGCCAGCAGTGAGACGGGGGAACCCTACAATGAGCAGTTCTTC